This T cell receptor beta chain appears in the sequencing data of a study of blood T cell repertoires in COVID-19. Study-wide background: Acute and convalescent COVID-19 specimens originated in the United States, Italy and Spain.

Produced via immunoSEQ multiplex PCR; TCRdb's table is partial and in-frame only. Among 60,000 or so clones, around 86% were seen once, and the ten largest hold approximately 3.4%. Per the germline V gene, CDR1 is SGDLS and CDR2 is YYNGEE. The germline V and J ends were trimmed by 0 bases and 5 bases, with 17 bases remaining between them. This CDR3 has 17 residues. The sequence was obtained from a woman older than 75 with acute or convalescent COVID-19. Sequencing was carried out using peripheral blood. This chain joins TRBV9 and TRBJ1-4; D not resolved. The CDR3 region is CASSVAGLGDPNEKLFF. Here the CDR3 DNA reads TGTGCCAGCAGCGTAGCTGGCCTAGGAGACCCGAATGAAAAACTGTTTTTT.